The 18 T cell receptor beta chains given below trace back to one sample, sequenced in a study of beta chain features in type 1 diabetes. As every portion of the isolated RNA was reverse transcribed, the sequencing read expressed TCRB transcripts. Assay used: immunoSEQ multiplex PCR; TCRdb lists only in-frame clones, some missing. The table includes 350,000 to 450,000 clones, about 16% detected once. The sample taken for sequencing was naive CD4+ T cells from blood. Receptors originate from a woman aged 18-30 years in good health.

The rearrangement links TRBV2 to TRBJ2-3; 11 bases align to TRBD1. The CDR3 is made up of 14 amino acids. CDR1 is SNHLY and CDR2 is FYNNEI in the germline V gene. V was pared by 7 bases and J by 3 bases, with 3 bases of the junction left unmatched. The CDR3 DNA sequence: TGTGCCAGCACCCGGGACAGGGGGACAGATACGCAGTATTTT. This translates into CASTRDRGTDTQYF. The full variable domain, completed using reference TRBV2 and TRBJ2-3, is EPEVTQTPSHQVTQMGQEVILRCVPISNHLYFYWYRQILGQKVEFLVSFYNNEISEKSEIFDDQFSVERPDGSNFTLKIRSTKLEDSAMYFCASTRDRGTDTQYFGPGTRLTVL.

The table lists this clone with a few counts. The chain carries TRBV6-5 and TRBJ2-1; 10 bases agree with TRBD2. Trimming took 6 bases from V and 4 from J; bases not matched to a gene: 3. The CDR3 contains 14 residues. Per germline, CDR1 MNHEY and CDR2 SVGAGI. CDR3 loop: CASSRTSGYNEQFF. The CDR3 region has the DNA TGTGCCAGCAGCAGGACTAGCGGTTACAATGAGCAGTTCTTC.

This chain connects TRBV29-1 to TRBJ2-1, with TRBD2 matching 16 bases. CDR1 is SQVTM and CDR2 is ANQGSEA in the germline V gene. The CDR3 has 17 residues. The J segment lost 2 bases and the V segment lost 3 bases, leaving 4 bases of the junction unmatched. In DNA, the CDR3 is TGCAGCGTTGAGGGGACTAGCGGGAGGGCCACCTACAATGAGCAGTTCTTC. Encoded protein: CSVEGTSGRATYNEQFF.

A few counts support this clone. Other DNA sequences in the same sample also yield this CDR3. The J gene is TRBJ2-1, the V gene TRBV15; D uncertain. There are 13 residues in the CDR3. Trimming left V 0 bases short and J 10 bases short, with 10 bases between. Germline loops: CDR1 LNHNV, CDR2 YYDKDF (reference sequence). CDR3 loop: CATSRDPSREQFF. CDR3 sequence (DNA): TGTGCCACCAGCAGAGATCCGAGCCGGGAGCAGTTCTTC.

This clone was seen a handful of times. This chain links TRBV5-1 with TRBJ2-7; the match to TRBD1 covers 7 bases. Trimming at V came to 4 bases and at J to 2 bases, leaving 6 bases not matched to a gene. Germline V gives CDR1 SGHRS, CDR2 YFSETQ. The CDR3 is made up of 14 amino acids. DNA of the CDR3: TGCGCCAGCAGCCCAAGTGGGACAGCCTACGAGCAGTACTTC. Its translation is CASSPSGTAYEQYF.

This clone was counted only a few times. The CDR3, as DNA: TGTGCCAGCAGTTTTTCCCCGGGACTAGCGGGAGCAGAGACCCAGTACTTC. Translating it yields CASSFSPGLAGAETQYF. The V and J genes are TRBV28 and TRBJ2-5, with TRBD2 identical over 14 bases. The CDR3 totals 17 residues. Germline CDR1 and CDR2: MDHEN and SYDVKM. With 3 bases clipped from V and 4 bases from J, the junction kept 7 bases outside the gene matches.

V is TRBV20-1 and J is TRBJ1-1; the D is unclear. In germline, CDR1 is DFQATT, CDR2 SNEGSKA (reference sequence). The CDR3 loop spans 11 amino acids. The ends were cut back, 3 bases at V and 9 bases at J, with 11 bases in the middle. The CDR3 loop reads CSASRKLQAFF. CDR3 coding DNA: TGCAGTGCTAGCCGTAAACTCCAAGCTTTCTTT.

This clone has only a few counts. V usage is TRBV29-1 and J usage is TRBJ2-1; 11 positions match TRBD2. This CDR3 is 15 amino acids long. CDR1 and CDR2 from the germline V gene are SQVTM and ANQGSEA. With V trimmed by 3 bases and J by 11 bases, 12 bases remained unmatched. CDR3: CSVEVAGGSWAKQFF. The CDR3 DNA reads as TGCAGCGTTGAGGTAGCGGGAGGGTCTTGGGCTAAGCAGTTCTTC.

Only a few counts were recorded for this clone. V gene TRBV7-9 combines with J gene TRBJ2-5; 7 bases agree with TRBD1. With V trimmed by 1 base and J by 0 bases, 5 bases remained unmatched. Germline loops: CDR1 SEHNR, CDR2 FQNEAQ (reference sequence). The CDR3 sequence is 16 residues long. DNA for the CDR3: TGTGCCAGCAGCTTAGGAACAGGGGCGGACCAAGAGACCCAGTACTTC. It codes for CASSLGTGADQETQYF.

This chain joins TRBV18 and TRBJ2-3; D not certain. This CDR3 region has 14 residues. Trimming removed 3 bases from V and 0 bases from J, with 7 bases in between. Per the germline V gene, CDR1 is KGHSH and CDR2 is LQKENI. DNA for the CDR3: TGTGCCAGCTCACCTCTCGTTAGCACAGATACGCAGTATTTT. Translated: CASSPLVSTDTQYF.

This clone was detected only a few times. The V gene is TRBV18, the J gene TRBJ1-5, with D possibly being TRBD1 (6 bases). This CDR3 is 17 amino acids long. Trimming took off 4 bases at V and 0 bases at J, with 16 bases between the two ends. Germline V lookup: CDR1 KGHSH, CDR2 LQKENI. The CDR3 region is CASSRREQGLSNQPQHF. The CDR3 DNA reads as TGTGCCAGCTCACGGAGAGAACAGGGCCTTAGCAATCAGCCCCAGCATTTT.

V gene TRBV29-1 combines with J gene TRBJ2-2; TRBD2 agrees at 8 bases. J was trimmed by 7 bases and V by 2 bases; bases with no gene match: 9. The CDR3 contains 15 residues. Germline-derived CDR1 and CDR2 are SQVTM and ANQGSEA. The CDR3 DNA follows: TGCAGCGTTGAATACAGAGCGGGAGTGGTCGGGGAGCTGTTTTTT. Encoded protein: CSVEYRAGVVGELFF.

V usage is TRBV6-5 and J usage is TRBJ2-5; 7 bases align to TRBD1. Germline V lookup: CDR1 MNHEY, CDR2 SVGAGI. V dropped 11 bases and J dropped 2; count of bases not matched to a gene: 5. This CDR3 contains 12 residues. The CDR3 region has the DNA TGTGCCGTCGGGACAGTACAAGAGACCCAGTACTTC. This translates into CAVGTVQETQYF.

CDR3 coding DNA: TGTGCCAGCTCACCCAGACAGAGTAGCAATCAGCCCCAGCATTTT. This codes for CASSPRQSSNQPQHF. This chain joins TRBV18 and TRBJ1-5, with TRBD1 as a possible D gene (5 bases). The V gene's germline CDR1 is KGHSH and CDR2 LQKENI. The CDR3 runs to 15 residues. Trimming pared 3 bases from V and 0 bases from J, leaving 9 bases between. Using reference TRBV18 and TRBJ1-5 for the parts outside the CDR3, the full variable domain is NAGVMQNPRHLVRRRGQEARLRCSPMKGHSHVYWYRQLPEEGLKFMVYLQKENIIDESGMPKERFSAEFPKEGPSILRIQQVVRGDSAAYFCASSPRQSSNQPQHFGDGTRLSIL.

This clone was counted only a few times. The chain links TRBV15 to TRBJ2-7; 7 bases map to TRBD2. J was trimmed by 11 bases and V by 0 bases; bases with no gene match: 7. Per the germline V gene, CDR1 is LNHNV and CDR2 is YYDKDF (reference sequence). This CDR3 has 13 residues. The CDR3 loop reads CATSRDLEGREYF. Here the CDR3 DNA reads TGTGCCACCAGCAGAGATCTTGAGGGGAGGGAGTACTTC.

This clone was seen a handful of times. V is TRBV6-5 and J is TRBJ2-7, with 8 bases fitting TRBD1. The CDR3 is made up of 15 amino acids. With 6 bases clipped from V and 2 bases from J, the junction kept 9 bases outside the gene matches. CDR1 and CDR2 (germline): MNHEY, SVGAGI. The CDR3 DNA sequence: TGTGCCAGCAGGGCTTATGGACAGGGAACCTACGAGCAGTACTTC. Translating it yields CASRAYGQGTYEQYF.

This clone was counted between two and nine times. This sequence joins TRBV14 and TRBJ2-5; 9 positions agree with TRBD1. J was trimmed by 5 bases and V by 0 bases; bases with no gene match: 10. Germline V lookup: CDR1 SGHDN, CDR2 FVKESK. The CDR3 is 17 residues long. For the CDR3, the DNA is TGTGCCAGCAGCCAAGATTGGGGGACAGGGAGTTTCGAGACCCAGTACTTC. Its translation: CASSQDWGTGSFETQYF.

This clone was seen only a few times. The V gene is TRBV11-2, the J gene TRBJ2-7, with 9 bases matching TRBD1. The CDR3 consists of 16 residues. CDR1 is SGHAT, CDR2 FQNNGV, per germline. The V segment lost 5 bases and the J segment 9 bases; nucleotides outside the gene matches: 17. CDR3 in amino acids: CASSPTVGGQGRGQYF. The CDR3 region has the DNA TGTGCCAGCAGCCCGACGGTTGGGGGACAGGGCAGGGGGCAGTACTTC.